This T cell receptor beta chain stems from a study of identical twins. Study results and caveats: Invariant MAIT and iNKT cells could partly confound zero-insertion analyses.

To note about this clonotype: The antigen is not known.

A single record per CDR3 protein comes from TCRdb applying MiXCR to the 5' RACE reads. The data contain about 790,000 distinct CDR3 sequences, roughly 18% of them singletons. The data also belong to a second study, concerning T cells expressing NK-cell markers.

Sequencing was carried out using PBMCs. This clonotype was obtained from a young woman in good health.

For the CDR3, the DNA is TGTGCCAGCACCGCCCCTGGAGATTTCCTTGAGCAGTTCTTC. Translation gives CASTAPGDFLEQFF. The gene calls are TRBV7-9 and TRBJ2-1, with D uncertain. Trimming shortened V by 7 bases and J by 9 bases, and 19 bases separated the two germline ends. The CDR3 length is 14 residues. CDR1 and CDR2 (germline): SEHNR, FQNEAQ (reference sequence).